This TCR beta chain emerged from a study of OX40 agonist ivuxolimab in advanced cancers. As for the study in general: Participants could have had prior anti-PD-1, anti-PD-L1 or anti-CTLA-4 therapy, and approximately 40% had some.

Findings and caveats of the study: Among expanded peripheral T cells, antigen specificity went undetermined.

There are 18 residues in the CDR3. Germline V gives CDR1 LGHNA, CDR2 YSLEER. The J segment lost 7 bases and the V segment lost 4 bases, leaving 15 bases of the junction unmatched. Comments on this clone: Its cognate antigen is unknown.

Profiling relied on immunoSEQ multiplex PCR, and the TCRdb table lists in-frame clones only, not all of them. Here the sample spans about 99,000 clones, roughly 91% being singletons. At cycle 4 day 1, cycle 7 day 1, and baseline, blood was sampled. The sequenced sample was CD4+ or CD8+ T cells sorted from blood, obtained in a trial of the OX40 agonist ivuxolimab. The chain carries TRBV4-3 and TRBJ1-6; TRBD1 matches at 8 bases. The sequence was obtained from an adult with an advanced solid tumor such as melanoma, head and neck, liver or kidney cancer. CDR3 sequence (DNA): TGCGCCAGCAGCCCAGGCCCGACAGGGGAGGGCCGCAATTCACCCCTCCACTTT. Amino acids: CASSPGPTGEGRNSPLHF.